These T cell receptor beta chains were read from a single sample in a study of blood T cell repertoires in COVID-19. Clones were sequenced by immunoSEQ multiplex PCR, and TCRdb holds only the in-frame ones, with some missing. Counted here are approximately 200,000 clones, roughly 80% occurring once; the ten biggest clones make up around 5.5%. The sequenced sample was peripheral blood. The receptors derive from a woman in her sixties or seventies who had recovered from COVID-19. Each CDR3 is given with its conserved first and last residue. A D gene is named only where the DNA matches it firmly. Not every row has a clone size; where given, it reads once, few, many or a size class.

V	J	size	D	DNA	CDR3
TRBV6-5	TRBJ2-7	.	TRBD1	TGTGCCAGCAGTTACTCGGGGACAGTTAGTTTGTACGAGCAGTACTTC	CASSYSGTVSLYEQYF
TRBV5-1	TRBJ1-6	few	TRBD1	TGCGCCAGCAGCTCCTGGACAGGGAATAATTCACCCCTCCACTTT	CASSSWTGNNSPLHF
TRBV7-9	TRBJ1-2	.	TRBD1	TGTGCCAGCAGCCCGGGACAGGGGATAGAAGGCTACACCTTC	CASSPGQGIEGYTF
TRBV4-1	TRBJ2-1	.	TRBD2	TGCGCCAGCAGCCATTCCGGACTAGCGGGGGGCTATGAGCAGTTCTTC	CASSHSGLAGGYEQFF
TRBV30	TRBJ1-4	.	TRBD1	TGTGCCTGGAGTGTACGGCCAGGGGGAGCTGAAAAACTGTTTTTT	CAWSVRPGGAEKLFF
TRBV7-3	TRBJ2-2	.	.	TGTGCCACAGGAATTGGGAGCACCGGGGAGCTGTTTTTT	CATGIGSTGELFF
TRBV5-5	TRBJ1-1	few	TRBD1	TGTGCCAGCAGCGCGCAGGGGGCGACTGAAGCTTTCTTT	CASSAQGATEAFF
TRBV29-1	TRBJ2-6	few	.	TGCAGCGTTGAAAAAGGGAGCTCTGGGGCCAACGTCCTGACTTTC	CSVEKGSSGANVLTF
TRBV29-1	TRBJ2-3	.	.	TGCAGCGTTGCGAGTCTCGGCACAGATACGCAGTATTTT	CSVASLGTDTQYF
TRBV2	TRBJ1-2	.	.	TGTGCCAGCAGTGAGACGGGGATGGATGGCTACACCTTC	CASSETGMDGYTF
TRBV4-1	TRBJ1-1	.	TRBD1	TGCGCCAGCAGCCAAGCAGGGGGACACACTGAAGCTTTCTTT	CASSQAGGHTEAFF
TRBV30	TRBJ2-1	.	TRBD2	TGTGCCTGGTTACTGCGGGGGGGGTCCTACAATGAGCAGTTCTTC	CAWLLRGGSYNEQFF
TRBV6-5	TRBJ2-1	.	TRBD1	TGTGCCAGCACCAGACAGGGCAGGAATGAGCAGTTCTTC	CASTRQGRNEQFF
TRBV5-6	TRBJ1-1	.	TRBD1	TGTGCCAGCAGCTTAACTACACAGGGGGCTCGGACTGAAGCTTTCTTT	CASSLTTQGARTEAFF
TRBV10-3	TRBJ2-1	.	TRBD2	TGTGCCATCAGTGAAGCGGGAGACCGAGGCAATGAGCAGTTCTTC	CAISEAGDRGNEQFF
TRBV15	TRBJ1-2	.	.	TGTGCCACCAGCAGAGGACTGGAGAGATCCAACTATGGCTACACCTTC	CATSRGLERSNYGYTF
TRBV28	TRBJ1-3	.	.	TGTGCCAGCAGCCCAAACAGGGCCGGAAACACCATATATTTT	CASSPNRAGNTIYF
TRBV5-1	TRBJ1-2	.	TRBD1	TGCGCCAGCAGCTTGACCCGGGACAGGGGAATCTCTAACTATGGCTACACCTTC	CASSLTRDRGISNYGYTF
TRBV6-5	TRBJ1-5	.	.	TGTGCCAGCAGTTACTCGACGGGAATACAGCCCCAGCATTTT	CASSYSTGIQPQHF
TRBV10-3	TRBJ1-2	.	TRBD1	TGTGCCACCCACACTGGGCAGGGGGCTAACTATGGCTACACCTTC	CATHTGQGANYGYTF
TRBV5-5	TRBJ1-3	.	.	TGTGCCAGCAGCTTGGACAGGGGAAACACCATATATTTT	CASSLDRGNTIYF
TRBV27	TRBJ1-5	.	.	TGTGCCAGCAGGGAGGGGACCGCGACTTTTTATAGCAATCAGCCCCAGCATTTT	CASREGTATFYSNQPQHF
TRBV30	TRBJ1-4	few	TRBD1	TGTGCCTGGACCTCGACAGGGGGTTATGAAAAACTGTTTTTT	CAWTSTGGYEKLFF
TRBV9	TRBJ2-3	.	TRBD2	TGTGCCAGCAGTAGGGGACTAGCGAGTAGCACAGATACGCAGTATTTT	CASSRGLASSTDTQYF
TRBV6-5	TRBJ2-7	.	.	TGTGCCAGCAGCCCATCCTACGAGCAGTACTTC	CASSPSYEQYF
TRBV30	TRBJ2-5	.	TRBD1	TGTGCCTGGGGGACAGGCGAAGAGACCCAGTACTTC	CAWGTGEETQYF
TRBV2	TRBJ2-1	.	.	TGTGCCAGCAGACCCGGGACTGGACACAATGAGCAGTTCTTC	CASRPGTGHNEQFF
TRBV9	TRBJ2-1	.	TRBD2	TGTGCCAGCAGCGTAGCGGGGGGGCGGAATGAGCAGTTCTTC	CASSVAGGRNEQFF
TRBV24-1	TRBJ2-2	.	.	TGTGCCACCAGTGACCCGACTTTACGGGAGCTGTTTTTT	CATSDPTLRELFF
TRBV11-2	TRBJ2-1	.	.	TGTGCCAGCAGCTTAGATCGGGCGGGGGAGCAGTTCTTC	CASSLDRAGEQFF
TRBV6-6	TRBJ2-4	once	.	TGTGCCAGCAGTACAGGGCCCACAAACATTCAGTACTTC	CASSTGPTNIQYF
TRBV1	TRBJ2-2	.	.	TGCACCAGCAACCCCCGGGACAGGCCAGACACCGGGGAGCTGTTTTTT	CTSNPRDRPDTGELFF
TRBV5-1	TRBJ1-2	.	.	TGCGCCAGCAGCTTGGTGGTCAGGGAAGCGTTTGGCTACACCTTC	CASSLVVREAFGYTF
TRBV11-2	TRBJ1-4	.	TRBD1	TGTGCCAGCAGCTCCGGGGACAGGCGAACAGCTAATGAAAAACTGTTTTTT	CASSSGDRRTANEKLFF
TRBV7-6	TRBJ2-3	.	TRBD1	TGTGCCAGCAGCTTAAGACAGGGGGCGCTTGGAGATACGCAGTATTTT	CASSLRQGALGDTQYF
TRBV11-2	TRBJ2-7	once	TRBD2	TGTGCCAGCAGCTTAGAACTAGCGGGGGTCTACGAGCAGTACTTC	CASSLELAGVYEQYF
TRBV19	TRBJ2-2	once	TRBD2	TGTGCCAGTTCGAGGGCTAGCGGGGGGGCCGGCACCGGGGAGCTGTTTTTT	CASSRASGGAGTGELFF
TRBV18	TRBJ2-7	.	.	TGTGCCAGCTCACCACGCCAGGGGACCCACGAGCAGTACTTC	CASSPRQGTHEQYF
TRBV6-6	TRBJ1-2	.	.	TGTGCCAGCGTCACAGGGTTTGGTAACTATGGCTACACCTTC	CASVTGFGNYGYTF
TRBV7-3	TRBJ2-3	.	.	TGTGCCAGCAGCTTAACAACGGGGATGGCAGATACGCAGTATTTT	CASSLTTGMADTQYF